The 29 T cell receptor beta chains reported below all come from one sample, sequenced in a study of T-cell memory formation after mild COVID-19. MiXCR was run by TCRdb on the 5' RACE reads, yielding one entry per CDR3 protein. The sample holds 110,000 or so distinct CDR3 sequences; about 20% are singletons and the top ten take approximately 41%. Sequenced input: PBMCs or a T cell subset sorted from them (not recorded which). The source of these receptors is a man aged 18 to 35 who had mild COVID-19 (a few samples of this study predate the infection). Cell type and time point are not known.

This chain connects TRBV5-5 to TRBJ2-1; D gene unclear. Between the trimmed V and J ends, which lost 2 bases and 3 bases, there was a span of 6 bases. The CDR3 extends over 13 amino acids. CDR1 is SGHKS, CDR2 YYEKEE, per germline (reference sequence). The CDR3 region is CASSLLHYNEQFF. The DNA for the CDR3 is TGTGCCAGCAGCTTACTCCACTACAATGAGCAGTTCTTC.

There are a few counts of this clonotype. The chain has TRBV12-3 or TRBV12-4 and TRBJ2-7; TRBD1 or TRBD2 may be the D gene (7 bases each). This CDR3 has 15 residues. V shed 1 base and J shed 3 bases, with 13 bases lying between them. The CDR3 spells CASSLGGRDSYEQYV. In DNA, the CDR3 is TGTGCCAGCAGTTTAGGGGGGAGGGACAGCTACGAGCAGTACGTC.

This clonotype has a handful of counts. The rearrangement links TRBV9 to TRBJ1-5; a possible D gene is TRBD1 (6 bases). There are 14 residues in the CDR3. V gave up 0 bases and J gave up 3 bases, with 7 bases separating them. CDR1 is SGDLS and CDR2 is YYNGEE in the germline V gene. The CDR3 loop is CASSVAGVNQPQHF. Written as DNA, the CDR3 is TGTGCCAGCAGCGTAGCAGGGGTCAATCAGCCCCAGCATTTT.

V usage is TRBV7-9 and J usage is TRBJ2-1; 11 bases agree with TRBD2. The CDR3 sequence is 13 residues long. Germline-derived CDR1 and CDR2 are SEHNR and FQNEAQ (reference sequence). V was pared by 6 bases and J by 10 bases, with 5 bases of the junction left unmatched. CDR3 sequence (DNA): TGTGCCAGCAGGACTAGCGGGGTGGTGGAGCAGTTCTTC. Protein product: CASRTSGVVEQFF.

This clonotype was seen more than once but under ten times. The V and J genes are TRBV20-1 and TRBJ2-7, with 7 bases identical to TRBD1. CDR1 is DFQATT, CDR2 SNEGSKA, per germline (reference sequence). The CDR3 covers 12 residues. The V gene end was trimmed by 3 bases and the J gene end by 3 bases; junction bases not matched to a gene: 2. CDR3 amino acids: CSASPGGYEQYF. The CDR3 DNA sequence: TGCAGTGCTAGTCCAGGGGGCTACGAGCAGTACTTC.

CDR3 coding DNA: TGTGCCAGCAGTGAAGAGGGGCGGACTGAAGCTTTCTTT. Its translation is CASSEEGRTEAFF. This rearrangement joins TRBV2 to TRBJ1-1; a possible D gene is TRBD1 (5 bases). Germline V gene data show CDR1 as SNHLY and CDR2 as FYNNEI. Trimming removed 1 base from V and 5 bases from J, with 8 bases in between. The CDR3 consists of 13 residues.

This chain links TRBV4-1 with TRBJ2-7; 10 nucleotides match TRBD1. The CDR3 sequence is 14 residues long. V shed 4 bases and J 7 bases; nucleotides not matched to a gene: 7. In germline, CDR1 is MGHRA, CDR2 YSYEKL. The CDR3 sequence is CASSLRQGADEQYV. The CDR3 coding sequence is TGCGCCAGCAGCCTGCGACAGGGGGCAGATGAGCAGTACGTC.

This clonotype has more than one count but fewer than ten. The CDR3 sequence: CASSPLASSSYNEQFF. DNA of the CDR3: TGCGCCAGCAGCCCACTAGCGTCGAGCTCCTACAATGAGCAGTTCTTC. The chain carries TRBV5-1 and TRBJ2-1; 7 nucleotides agree with TRBD2. V gave up 4 bases and J gave up 0 bases; unmatched junction bases: 7. CDR1 and CDR2 from the germline V gene are SGHRS and YFSETQ. The CDR3 loop spans 16 amino acids.

This clonotype was found a few times. The chain employs TRBV7-8 and TRBJ2-3; 7 nucleotides align to TRBD2. Germline-derived CDR1 and CDR2 are SGHVS and FQNEAQ. There are 14 residues in the CDR3. The trim removed 8 bases at V and 0 bases at J, leaving 5 bases unmatched. CDR3 sequence: CASETSESTDTQYF. DNA for the CDR3: TGTGCCAGCGAAACTAGCGAGAGCACAGATACGCAGTATTTT.

V usage is TRBV10-3 and J usage is TRBJ2-7; D perhaps matches TRBD2 (6 bases). Germline V gene sequence: CDR1 ENHRY, CDR2 SYGVKD. The ends were cut back, 5 bases at V and 7 bases at J, with 24 bases in the middle. The CDR3 extends over 16 amino acids. This CDR3 is CAISKGAGLTRGEQYF. In DNA, the CDR3 is TGTGCCATCAGTAAGGGAGCGGGCCTAACCCGAGGGGAGCAGTACTTC.

This clonotype was counted a few times. The genes are TRBV6-2 or TRBV6-3 and TRBJ2-2; D call uncertain. The CDR3 covers 15 residues. V lost 0 bases, J lost 1 base, and 6 bases lay in between. Germline V lookup: CDR1 MNHEY, CDR2 SVGEGT. The CDR3 sequence: CASSYSARNTGELFF. CDR3 DNA sequence: TGTGCCAGCAGTTACTCGGCACGGAACACCGGGGAGCTGTTTTTT.

The gene calls are TRBV4-1 and TRBJ2-1, with 7 positions matching TRBD2. V lost 6 bases and J lost 2; bases outside the gene matches: 4. CDR1 is MGHRA and CDR2 is YSYEKL in the germline V gene. There are 14 residues in the CDR3. CDR3 region: CASSGGGAYNEQFF. The CDR3 region has the DNA TGCGCCAGCAGTGGGGGGGGGGCCTACAATGAGCAGTTCTTC.

The chain has TRBV9 and TRBJ1-1, with D tentatively TRBD1 (6 bases). V shed 0 bases and J shed 7 bases, with 13 bases lying between them. Germline V lookup: CDR1 SGDLS, CDR2 YYNGEE. The CDR3 loop spans 14 amino acids. The CDR3 loop reads CASSVGGAQGEAFF. For the CDR3, the DNA is TGTGCCAGCAGCGTAGGGGGGGCGCAGGGTGAAGCTTTCTTT.

This clonotype appeared a few times. The chain has TRBV2 and TRBJ1-1; D not certain. The germline V and J ends were trimmed by 2 bases and 3 bases, with 16 bases remaining between them. The CDR3 spans 16 residues. The germline CDR1 and CDR2 sequences are SNHLY and FYNNEI. The CDR3 spells CASSESRLGRDTEAFF. CDR3 DNA: TGTGCCAGCAGTGAATCTCGGTTGGGCAGAGACACTGAAGCTTTCTTT.

The chain carries TRBV12-3 or TRBV12-4 and TRBJ2-7; D is perhaps TRBD1 (6 bases). The CDR3 is 13 amino acids. Deletions cut 4 bases from V and 4 bases from J, with 11 bases between. The CDR3 spells CASSSTDSYEQYF. The CDR3 DNA reads as TGTGCCAGCAGTTCGACGGACAGTTACGAGCAGTACTTC.

This clonotype was counted a few times. The genes are TRBV20-1 and TRBJ2-5; TRBD2 is a possible D gene (5 bases). This CDR3 contains 15 residues. Between the trimmed V and J ends, which lost 3 bases and 4 bases, there was a span of 18 bases. Germline assignment: CDR1 DFQATT and CDR2 SNEGSKA (reference sequence). This chain's CDR3 is CSASPQAVPTETQYF. The CDR3 nucleotides read TGCAGTGCTAGTCCCCAAGCGGTTCCCACAGAGACCCAGTACTTC.

A few counts support this clonotype. The genes are TRBV6-5 and TRBJ1-1; D ambiguous. CDR1 MNHEY and CDR2 SVGAGI come from the germline V gene. V lost 2 bases and J lost 3, with 7 bases in between. The CDR3 is 13 amino acids. The CDR3 is CASSYKGYTEAFF. In nucleotides, the CDR3 is TGTGCCAGCAGTTACAAAGGGTACACTGAAGCTTTCTTT.

This rearrangement joins TRBV6-5 to TRBJ2-1; 9 bases are a match to TRBD2. Germline CDR1 and CDR2: MNHEY and SVGAGI. This CDR3 spans 15 amino acids. V was clipped by 3 bases and J by 9 bases; unmatched bases: 9. DNA of the CDR3: TGTGCCAGCAGTTATGGCGGGGGGGCTCTCAGTGAGCAGTTCTTC. Its protein is CASSYGGGALSEQFF.

This clonotype occurred a few times. The rearrangement joins TRBV5-1 to TRBJ1-5, with 9 bases aligning to TRBD1. With 4 bases clipped from V and 4 bases from J, the junction kept 3 bases outside the gene matches. This CDR3 spans 14 amino acids. Per the germline V gene, CDR1 is SGHRS and CDR2 is YFSETQ. The CDR3 coding sequence is TGCGCCAGCAGCCCCGGACAGGGGAATCAGCCCCAGCATTTT. It is translated as CASSPGQGNQPQHF.

CDR3 nucleotide sequence: TGTGCCAGCAGCCTGACCCTTGGAGGGACCGGGGAGCTGTTTTTT. Translating it yields CASSLTLGGTGELFF. The V gene is TRBV7-6, the J gene TRBJ2-2; D may be TRBD2 (6 bases). This CDR3 comprises 15 residues. Germline CDR1 reads SGHVS; CDR2 reads FNYEAQ. V dropped 5 bases and J dropped 5 bases, with 15 bases sitting between them.

The chain employs TRBV10-3 and TRBJ1-3; TRBD1 matches at 7 bases. The CDR3 runs to 17 residues. Unmatched junction bases numbered 5, after V lost 0 bases and J lost 0 bases. The V gene's germline CDR1 is ENHRY and CDR2 SYGVKD. The DNA of the CDR3 is TGTGCCATCAGTGAGTCAAGACAGGGTTTCTCTGGAAACACCATATATTTT. Residues: CAISESRQGFSGNTIYF.

The chain is built from TRBV7-2 and TRBJ2-1; no reliable D call. The CDR3 runs to 14 residues. V was shortened by 4 bases and J by 7 bases, with 14 bases between the two germline ends. The germline gives CDR1 SGHTA, CDR2 FQGNSA. CDR3 in amino acids: CASSSLRAVNEQFF. The CDR3 DNA reads TGTGCCAGCAGCTCATTACGTGCGGTAAATGAGCAGTTCTTC.

The chain employs TRBV29-1 and TRBJ1-2, with D possibly matching TRBD1 (5 bases). V was cut by 7 bases and J by 4 bases, with 16 bases left in between. The CDR3 contains 13 residues. Germline V gene lookup returns CDR1 SQVTM and CDR2 ANQGSEA. The CDR3 loop reads CSAPGQGPYGYTF. The CDR3 DNA is TGCAGCGCCCCAGGGCAGGGTCCCTATGGCTACACCTTC.

This clonotype occurred a few times. V is TRBV5-1 and J is TRBJ2-4, with 12 bases that match TRBD1. J was trimmed by 8 bases and V by 7 bases; bases with no gene match: 7. The germline V gene has CDR1 SGHRS and CDR2 YFSETQ. The CDR3 length is 14 residues. Written as DNA, the CDR3 is TGCGCCAGCGGACCGGGACAGGGGGCGGACATTCAGTACTTC. It yields the protein CASGPGQGADIQYF.

The genes are TRBV6-2 or TRBV6-3 and TRBJ2-5; 12 bases are a match to TRBD2. The germline CDR1 and CDR2 sequences are MNHEY and SVGEGT. This CDR3 spans 15 amino acids. The junction had 2 bases not matched to a gene; V was cut back by 2 bases and J by 4 bases. The CDR3 DNA reads as TGTGCCAGCAGTTACGCACTAGCGGGAGGAGAGACCCAGTACTTC. It encodes CASSYALAGGETQYF.

This chain links TRBV4-3 with TRBJ2-3, with 9 bases lining up with TRBD1. Germline trimming cut 0 bases from V and 4 bases from J; bases unmatched to any gene: 5. Germline CDR1 is LGHNA and CDR2 is YSLEER. The CDR3 totals 16 residues. CDR3 protein: CASSQEGTGYSDTQYF. The CDR3 DNA reads TGCGCCAGCAGCCAAGAGGGGACAGGGTATTCAGATACGCAGTATTTT.

This clonotype was counted between two and nine times. Written as DNA, the CDR3 is TGTGCCAGCACCCACGGGGGATGGACAGGGCTCGCCGGGGAGCTGTTTTTT. Protein: CASTHGGWTGLAGELFF. The V call is TRBV6-2 or TRBV6-3, the J call TRBJ2-2; 8 bases fit TRBD1. The CDR3 has 17 amino acids. Germline lookup yields CDR1 MNHEY and CDR2 SVGEGT. J was trimmed by 6 bases and V by 7 bases; bases with no gene match: 16.

The chain combines TRBV6-1 with TRBJ1-1; D is uncertain. V lost 8 bases to trimming and J lost 7 bases, with 8 bases between them. Germline V gene data show CDR1 as MNHNS and CDR2 as SASEGT. The CDR3 is made up of 10 amino acids. The CDR3 protein is CASGTNEAFF. The CDR3 nucleotides are TGTGCCAGCGGTACAAATGAAGCTTTCTTT.

The chain carries TRBV7-2 and TRBJ1-2; TRBD1 matches 9 bases. V shed 4 bases and J 5 bases; nucleotides not matched to a gene: 8. Looked up from germline, CDR1 is SGHTA and CDR2 is FQGNSA. This CDR3 comprises 15 residues. CDR3: CASSSRTDRGYGYTF. The CDR3 region has the DNA TGTGCCAGCAGCTCGAGAACGGACAGGGGATATGGCTACACCTTC.